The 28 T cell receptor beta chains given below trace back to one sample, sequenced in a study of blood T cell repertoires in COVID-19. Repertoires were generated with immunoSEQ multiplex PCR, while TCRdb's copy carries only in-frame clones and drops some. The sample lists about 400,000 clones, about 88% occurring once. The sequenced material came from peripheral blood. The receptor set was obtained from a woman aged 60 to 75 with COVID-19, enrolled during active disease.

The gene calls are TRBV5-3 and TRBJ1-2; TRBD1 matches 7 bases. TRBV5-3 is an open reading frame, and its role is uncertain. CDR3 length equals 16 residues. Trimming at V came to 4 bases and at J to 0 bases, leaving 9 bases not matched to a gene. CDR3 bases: TGTGCCAGAAGCCGGGGACTTGACAGGGCTAACTATGGCTACACCTTC. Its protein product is CARSRGLDRANYGYTF.

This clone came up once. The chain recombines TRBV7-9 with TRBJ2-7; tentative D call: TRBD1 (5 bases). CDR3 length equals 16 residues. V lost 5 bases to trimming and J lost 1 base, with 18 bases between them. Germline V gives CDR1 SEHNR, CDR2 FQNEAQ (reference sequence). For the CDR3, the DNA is TGTGCCAGCAGCCCAGTTTTAGCCCAGGGATCCTACGAGCAGTACTTC. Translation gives CASSPVLAQGSYEQYF.

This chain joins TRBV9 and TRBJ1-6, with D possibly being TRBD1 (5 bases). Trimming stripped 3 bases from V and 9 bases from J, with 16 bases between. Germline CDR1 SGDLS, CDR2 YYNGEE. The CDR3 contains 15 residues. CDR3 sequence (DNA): TGTGCCAGCAGCGCCAGACAGACCGTGGGTTCACCCCTCCACTTT. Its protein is CASSARQTVGSPLHF. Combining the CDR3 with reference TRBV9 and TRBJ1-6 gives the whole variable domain DSGVTQTPKHLITATGQRVTLRCSPRSGDLSVYWYQQSLDQGLQFLIQYYNGEERAKGNILERFSAQQFPDLHSELNLSSLELGDSALYFCASSARQTVGSPLHFGNGTRLTVT.

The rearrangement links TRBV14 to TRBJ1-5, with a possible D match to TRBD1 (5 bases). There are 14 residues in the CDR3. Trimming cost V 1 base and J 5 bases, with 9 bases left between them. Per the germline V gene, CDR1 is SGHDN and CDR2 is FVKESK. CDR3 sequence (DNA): TGTGCCAGCAGCCAAGCAGGGTTTGATCAGCCCCAGCATTTT. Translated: CASSQAGFDQPQHF. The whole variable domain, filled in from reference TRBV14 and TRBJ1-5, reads EAGVTQFPSHSVIEKGQTVTLRCDPISGHDNLYWYRRVMGKEIKFLLHFVKESKQDESGMPNNRFLAERTGGTYSTLKVQPAELEDSGVYFCASSQAGFDQPQHFGDGTRLSIL.

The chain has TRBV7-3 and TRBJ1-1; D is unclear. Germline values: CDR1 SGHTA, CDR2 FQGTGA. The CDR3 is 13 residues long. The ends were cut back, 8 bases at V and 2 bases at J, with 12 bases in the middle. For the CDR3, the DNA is TGTGCCAGCGCCTCCCCGGGTAACACTGAAGCTTTCTTT. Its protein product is CASASPGNTEAFF.

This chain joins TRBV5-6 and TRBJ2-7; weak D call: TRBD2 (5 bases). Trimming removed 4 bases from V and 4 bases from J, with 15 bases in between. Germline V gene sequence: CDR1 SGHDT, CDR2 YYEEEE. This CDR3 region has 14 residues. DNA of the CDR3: TGTGCCAGCAGCCGCCCCGGGAAAACGTACGAGCAGTACTTC. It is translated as CASSRPGKTYEQYF.

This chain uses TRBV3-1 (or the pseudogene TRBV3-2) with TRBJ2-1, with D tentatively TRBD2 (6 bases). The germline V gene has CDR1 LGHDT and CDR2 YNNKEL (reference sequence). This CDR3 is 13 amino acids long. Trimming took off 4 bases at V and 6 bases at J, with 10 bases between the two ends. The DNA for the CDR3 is TGTGCCAGCAGCCTGGGACTGATCAATGAGCAGTTCTTC. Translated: CASSLGLINEQFF.

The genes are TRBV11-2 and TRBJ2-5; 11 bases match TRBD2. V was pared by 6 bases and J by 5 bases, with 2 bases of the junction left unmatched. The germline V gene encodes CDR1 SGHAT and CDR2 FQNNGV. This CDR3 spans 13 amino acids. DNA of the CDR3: TGTGCCAGCAGAATAGCGGGGGGGGAGACCCAGTACTTC. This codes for CASRIAGGETQYF.

The CDR3 DNA follows: TGCGCCAGCAGTCAAACTCTCAGGGTAGGGTCGAAACACTATGGCTACACCTTC. Translated, it gives CASSQTLRVGSKHYGYTF. The gene calls are TRBV23-1 and TRBJ1-2; a weak D match, TRBD1 (5 bases). TRBV23-1 is an open reading frame whose function is uncertain. V lost 2 bases and J lost 3, with 22 bases in between. This CDR3 has 18 amino acids.

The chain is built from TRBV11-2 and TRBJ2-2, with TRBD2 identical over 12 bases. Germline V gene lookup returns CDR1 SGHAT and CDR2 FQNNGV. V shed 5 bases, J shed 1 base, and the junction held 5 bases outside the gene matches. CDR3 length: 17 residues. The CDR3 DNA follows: TGTGCCAGCAGCACCGGGACTAGCGGGCTGAACACCGGGGAGCTGTTTTTT. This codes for CASSTGTSGLNTGELFF.

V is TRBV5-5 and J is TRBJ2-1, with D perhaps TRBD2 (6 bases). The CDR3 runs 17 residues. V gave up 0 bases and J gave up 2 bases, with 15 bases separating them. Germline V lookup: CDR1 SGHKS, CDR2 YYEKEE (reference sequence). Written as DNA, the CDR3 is TGTGCCAGCAGCTTGGTTATTGACGGGGGTACCTACAATGAGCAGTTCTTC. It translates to CASSLVIDGGTYNEQFF.

This CDR3 is CASSIGASYGYTF. CDR3 coding DNA: TGTGCCAGTAGTATAGGGGCGAGCTATGGCTACACCTTC. The V call is TRBV19, the J call TRBJ1-2; D gene uncertain. This CDR3 is built from 13 residues. Germline V gene data show CDR1 as LNHDA and CDR2 as SQIVND (reference sequence). The germline V and J ends were trimmed by 1 base and 4 bases, with 7 bases remaining between them. Supplemented by reference TRBV19 and TRBJ1-2, the full variable domain reads DGGITQSPKYLFRKEGQNVTLSCEQNLNHDAMYWYRQDPGQGLRLIYYSQIVNDFQKGDIAEGYSVSREKKESFPLTVTSAQKNPTAFYLCASSIGASYGYTFGSGTRLTVV.

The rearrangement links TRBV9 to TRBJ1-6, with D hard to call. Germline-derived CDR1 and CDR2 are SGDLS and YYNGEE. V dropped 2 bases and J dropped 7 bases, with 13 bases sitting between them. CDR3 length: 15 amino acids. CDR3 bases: TGTGCCAGCAGCGTCGGGTCAGCTACCAATTCACCCCTCCACTTT. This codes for CASSVGSATNSPLHF. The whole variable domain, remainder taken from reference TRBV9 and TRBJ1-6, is DSGVTQTPKHLITATGQRVTLRCSPRSGDLSVYWYQQSLDQGLQFLIQYYNGEERAKGNILERFSAQQFPDLHSELNLSSLELGDSALYFCASSVGSATNSPLHFGNGTRLTVT.

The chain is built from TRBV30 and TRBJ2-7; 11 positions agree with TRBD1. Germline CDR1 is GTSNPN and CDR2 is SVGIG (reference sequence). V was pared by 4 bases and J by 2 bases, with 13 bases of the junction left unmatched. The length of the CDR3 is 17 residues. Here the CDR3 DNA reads TGTGCCTGGACCCGGCACCGGGACAGGGGGATAGCCTACGAGCAGTACTTC. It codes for CAWTRHRDRGIAYEQYF.

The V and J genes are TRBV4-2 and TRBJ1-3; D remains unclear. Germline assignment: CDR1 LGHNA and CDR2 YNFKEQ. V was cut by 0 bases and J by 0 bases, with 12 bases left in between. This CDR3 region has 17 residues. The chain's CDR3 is CASSQESGSLSGNTIYF. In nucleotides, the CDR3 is TGTGCCAGCAGCCAAGAGTCAGGTTCCCTCTCTGGAAACACCATATATTTT.

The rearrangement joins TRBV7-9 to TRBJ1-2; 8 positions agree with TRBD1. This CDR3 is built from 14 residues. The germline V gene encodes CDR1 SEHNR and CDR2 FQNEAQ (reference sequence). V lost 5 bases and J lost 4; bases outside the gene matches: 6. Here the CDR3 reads CASSARTGGYGYTF. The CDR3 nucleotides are TGTGCCAGCAGCGCACGTACAGGGGGCTATGGCTACACCTTC.

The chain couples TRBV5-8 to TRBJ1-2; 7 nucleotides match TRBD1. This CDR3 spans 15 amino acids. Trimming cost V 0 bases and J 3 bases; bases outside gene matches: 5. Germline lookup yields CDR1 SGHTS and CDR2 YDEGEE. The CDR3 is CASSLGTGYYYGYTF. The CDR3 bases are TGTGCCAGCAGCTTGGGGACAGGCTATTACTATGGCTACACCTTC. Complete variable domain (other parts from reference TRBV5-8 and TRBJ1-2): EAGVTQSPTHLIKTRGQQATLRCSPISGHTSVYWYQQALGLGLQFLLWYDEGEERNRGNFPPRFSGRQFPNYSSELNVNALELEDSALYLCASSLGTGYYYGYTFGSGTRLTVV.

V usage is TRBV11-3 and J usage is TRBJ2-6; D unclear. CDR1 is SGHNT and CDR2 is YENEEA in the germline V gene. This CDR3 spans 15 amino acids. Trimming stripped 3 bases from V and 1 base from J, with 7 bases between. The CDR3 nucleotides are TGTGCCAGCAGCTTGAGAGGATCTGGGGCCAACGTCCTGACTTTC. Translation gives CASSLRGSGANVLTF.

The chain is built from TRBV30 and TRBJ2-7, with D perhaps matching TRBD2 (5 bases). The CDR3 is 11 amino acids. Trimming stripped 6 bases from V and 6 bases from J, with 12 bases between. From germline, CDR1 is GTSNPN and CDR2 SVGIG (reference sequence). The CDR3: CACQRGVEQYF. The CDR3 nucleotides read TGTGCCTGTCAACGGGGAGTCGAGCAGTACTTC.

The CDR3 DNA sequence: TGTGCCAGCAGACCCGGACAGACGACCGGGGAGCTGTTTTTT. This sequence encodes CASRPGQTTGELFF. This rearrangement joins TRBV7-2 to TRBJ2-2; tentatively, D is TRBD1 (6 bases). The CDR3 is 14 amino acids. Trimming took off 6 bases at V and 5 bases at J, with 13 bases between the two ends. Germline V gene data show CDR1 as SGHTA and CDR2 as FQGNSA.

CDR3 sequence: CASSKEGAGGENTEAFF. The CDR3 nucleotides are TGTGCCAGCAGCAAAGAGGGGGCAGGGGGCGAAAACACTGAAGCTTTCTTT. The rearrangement joins TRBV21-1 to TRBJ1-1; the tabulated D call, TRBD1, remains unverified against the DNA. TRBV21-1 is termed a pseudogene. This CDR3 has 17 amino acids.

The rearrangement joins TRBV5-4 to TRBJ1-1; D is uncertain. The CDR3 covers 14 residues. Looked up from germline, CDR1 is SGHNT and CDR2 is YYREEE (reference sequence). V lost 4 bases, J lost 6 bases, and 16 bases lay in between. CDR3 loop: CASSLDTSSSEAFF. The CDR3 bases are TGTGCCAGCAGCCTCGACACCTCTTCTTCTGAAGCTTTCTTT.

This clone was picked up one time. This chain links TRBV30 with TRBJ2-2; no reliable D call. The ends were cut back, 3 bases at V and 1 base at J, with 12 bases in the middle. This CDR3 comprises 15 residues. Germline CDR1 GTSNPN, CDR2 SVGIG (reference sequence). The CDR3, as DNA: TGTGCCTGGAGAGTTGAGCAGCGGAACACCGGGGAGCTGTTTTTT. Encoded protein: CAWRVEQRNTGELFF.

The CDR3 nucleotides read TGTGCCAGCAGCCCCCAGGGTACCAACTATGGCTACACCTTC. It codes for CASSPQGTNYGYTF. The chain links TRBV3-1 (or the pseudogene TRBV3-2) to TRBJ1-2; tentative D call: TRBD1 (5 bases). The CDR3 contains 14 residues. The ends were cut back, 4 bases at V and 2 bases at J, with 11 bases in the middle. Germline CDR1 is LGHDT and CDR2 is YNNKEL (reference sequence).

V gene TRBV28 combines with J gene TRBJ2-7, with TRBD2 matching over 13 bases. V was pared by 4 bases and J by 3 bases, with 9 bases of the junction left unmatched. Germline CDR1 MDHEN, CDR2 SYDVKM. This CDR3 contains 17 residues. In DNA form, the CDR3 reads TGTGCCAGCAGTTCCCCGACCGGGACTAGCGGGGTCTACGAGCAGTACTTC. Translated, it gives CASSSPTGTSGVYEQYF. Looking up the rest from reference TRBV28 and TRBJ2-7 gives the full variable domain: DVKVTQSSRYLVKRTGEKVFLECVQDMDHENMFWYRQDPGLGLRLIYFSYDVKMKEKGDIPEGYSVSREKKERFSLILESASTNQTSMYLCASSSPTGTSGVYEQYFGPGTRLTVT.

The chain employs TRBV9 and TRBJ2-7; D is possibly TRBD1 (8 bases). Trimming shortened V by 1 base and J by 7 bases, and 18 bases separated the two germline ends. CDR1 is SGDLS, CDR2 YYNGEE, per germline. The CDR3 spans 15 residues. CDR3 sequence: CASSVTTGEGREQYF. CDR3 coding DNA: TGTGCCAGCAGCGTAACGACAGGGGAGGGGAGGGAGCAGTACTTC.

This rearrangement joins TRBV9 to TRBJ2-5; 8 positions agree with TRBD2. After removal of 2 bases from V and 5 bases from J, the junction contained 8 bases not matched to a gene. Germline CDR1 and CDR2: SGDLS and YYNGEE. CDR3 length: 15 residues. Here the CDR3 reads CASSVAAGGYETQYF. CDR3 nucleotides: TGTGCCAGCAGCGTGGCGGCGGGGGGATACGAGACCCAGTACTTC.

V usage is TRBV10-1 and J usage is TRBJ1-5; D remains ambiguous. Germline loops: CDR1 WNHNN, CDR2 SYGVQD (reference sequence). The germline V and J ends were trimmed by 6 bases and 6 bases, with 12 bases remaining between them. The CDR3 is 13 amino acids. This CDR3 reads CASSDSGSQPQHF. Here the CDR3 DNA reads TGCGCCAGCAGCGACTCCGGAAGTCAGCCCCAGCATTTT.